This is a list of T cell receptor beta chains from one sample in a study of blood T cell repertoires in COVID-19. Measured with immunoSEQ multiplex PCR; TCRdb has only the in-frame clones, and not every one. Of roughly 30,000 clones in the sample, 65% to 90% are singletons; the top ten hold about 26%. The sequenced sample was peripheral blood. The receptors come from a human donor in a cohort sampled during active COVID-19. CDR3s include the opening cysteine and the closing phenylalanine or tryptophan. D genes are given only for firm matches. Size is stated for part of the rows, as once, few or many counts, or as a class when the clone is expanded.

clone size: -; V gene: TRBV12-3/TRBV12-4; J gene: TRBJ2-3; D gene: -; CDR3 protein: CASSLGGADTQYF; CDR3 DNA: TGTGCCAGCAGTTTAGGGGGAGCAGATACGCAGTATTTT
clone size: few; V gene: TRBV7-8; J gene: TRBJ1-5; D gene: -; CDR3 protein: CASSFEGGPSQPQHF; CDR3 DNA: TGTGCCAGCAGCTTCGAGGGAGGCCCCTCTCAGCCCCAGCATTTT
clone size: -; V gene: TRBV11-2; J gene: TRBJ2-7; D gene: -; CDR3 protein: CASRLDSPPYEQYF; CDR3 DNA: TGTGCCAGCAGGTTAGACAGTCCCCCCTACGAGCAGTACTTC
clone size: -; V gene: TRBV11-2; J gene: TRBJ1-6; D gene: TRBD1; CDR3 protein: CASSFRVDRVYSPLHF; CDR3 DNA: TGTGCCAGCAGCTTTAGGGTGGACAGGGTTTATTCACCCCTCCACTTT
clone size: -; V gene: TRBV19; J gene: TRBJ2-3; D gene: -; CDR3 protein: CASSTTTGNTQYF; CDR3 DNA: TGTGCCAGTAGTACCACTACAGGGAACACGCAGTATTTT
clone size: -; V gene: TRBV7-9; J gene: TRBJ2-7; D gene: TRBD2; CDR3 protein: CASRPREGSYEQYF; CDR3 DNA: TGTGCCAGCAGACCCAGGGAGGGCTCCTACGAGCAGTACTTC
clone size: -; V gene: TRBV19; J gene: TRBJ1-5; D gene: TRBD1; CDR3 protein: CASTDRGLWQPQHF; CDR3 DNA: TGTGCCAGTACCGACAGGGGGCTCTGGCAGCCCCAGCATTTT
clone size: -; V gene: TRBV9; J gene: TRBJ1-3; D gene: -; CDR3 protein: CASSVAGRSSGNTIYF; CDR3 DNA: TGTGCCAGCAGCGTAGCTGGCAGAAGCTCTGGAAACACCATATATTTT
clone size: -; V gene: TRBV27; J gene: TRBJ2-1; D gene: -; CDR3 protein: CAVQSYNEQFF; CDR3 DNA: TGTGCCGTACAGAGCTACAATGAGCAGTTCTTC
clone size: -; V gene: TRBV6-2/TRBV6-3; J gene: TRBJ2-3; D gene: TRBD1; CDR3 protein: CASSYSWTGSTDTQYF; CDR3 DNA: TGTGCCAGCAGTTACTCGTGGACAGGGAGCACAGATACGCAGTATTTT
clone size: many; V gene: TRBV7-3; J gene: TRBJ2-6; D gene: TRBD1; CDR3 protein: CASSLSGTGGAGANVLTF; CDR3 DNA: TGTGCCAGCAGCTTAAGCGGTACAGGGGGCGCTGGGGCCAACGTCCTGACTTTC
clone size: few; V gene: TRBV30; J gene: TRBJ1-1; D gene: TRBD1; CDR3 protein: CACQQGSYTEAFF; CDR3 DNA: TGTGCCTGCCAACAGGGGTCTTACACTGAAGCTTTCTTT
clone size: -; V gene: TRBV4-2; J gene: TRBJ1-2; D gene: -; CDR3 protein: CASSRGQLYGYTF; CDR3 DNA: TGTGCCAGCAGTCGCGGACAGCTCTATGGCTACACCTTC
clone size: -; V gene: TRBV7-8; J gene: TRBJ2-7; D gene: TRBD1; CDR3 protein: CASSFRTGKYEQYF; CDR3 DNA: TGTGCCAGCAGCTTTAGGACAGGGAAATACGAGCAGTACTTC
clone size: -; V gene: TRBV20-1; J gene: TRBJ1-1; D gene: TRBD1; CDR3 protein: CSASATGRLWEAFF; CDR3 DNA: TGCAGTGCTAGTGCGACAGGGCGACTCTGGGAAGCTTTCTTT
clone size: few; V gene: TRBV6-2/TRBV6-3; J gene: TRBJ1-5; D gene: -; CDR3 protein: CASSLDSGPQHF; CDR3 DNA: TGTGCCAGCAGTCTGGACAGTGGGCCCCAGCATTTT
clone size: -; V gene: TRBV6-6; J gene: TRBJ1-2; D gene: TRBD1; CDR3 protein: CASTWDRAYGYTF; CDR3 DNA: TGTGCCAGCACCTGGGACAGGGCCTATGGCTACACCTTC
clone size: few; V gene: TRBV7-9; J gene: TRBJ1-6; D gene: -; CDR3 protein: CASSLGGQGSSPLHF; CDR3 DNA: TGTGCCAGCAGCTTGGGGGGGCAGGGTAGTTCACCCCTCCACTTT
clone size: -; V gene: TRBV29-1; J gene: TRBJ1-2; D gene: -; CDR3 protein: CSVDLGPVSNYGYTF; CDR3 DNA: TGCAGCGTTGACTTGGGGCCCGTGAGTAACTATGGCTACACCTTC
clone size: -; V gene: TRBV28; J gene: TRBJ2-1; D gene: TRBD1; CDR3 protein: CASSPPDRFSEQFF; CDR3 DNA: TGTGCCAGCAGTCCACCGGACAGGTTCAGTGAGCAGTTCTTC
clone size: -; V gene: TRBV5-1; J gene: TRBJ2-7; D gene: -; CDR3 protein: CASSPRLDFYEQYF; CDR3 DNA: TGCGCCAGCAGCCCACGCCTCGACTTCTACGAGCAGTACTTC
clone size: once; V gene: TRBV14; J gene: TRBJ2-1; D gene: TRBD2; CDR3 protein: CASSQDPGGNYNEQFF; CDR3 DNA: TGTGCCAGCAGCCAAGACCCGGGGGGGAACTACAATGAGCAGTTCTTC
clone size: once; V gene: TRBV5-1; J gene: TRBJ2-5; D gene: TRBD2; CDR3 protein: CASSFGTSGGGETQYF; CDR3 DNA: TGCGCCAGCAGCTTTGGGACTAGCGGGGGCGGAGAGACCCAGTACTTC
clone size: -; V gene: TRBV7-8; J gene: TRBJ1-6; D gene: -; CDR3 protein: CASSPAAGYNSPLHF; CDR3 DNA: TGTGCCAGCAGCCCCGCGGCGGGGTATAATTCACCCCTCCACTTT
clone size: once; V gene: TRBV2; J gene: TRBJ1-4; D gene: -; CDR3 protein: CASSERQLKEKLFF; CDR3 DNA: TGTGCCAGCAGTGAGAGGCAACTAAAGGAAAAACTGTTTTTT
clone size: -; V gene: TRBV5-1; J gene: TRBJ1-2; D gene: -; CDR3 protein: CARSLGGGHYGYTF; CDR3 DNA: TGCGCCCGCAGCTTGGGGGGGGGCCACTATGGCTACACCTTC
clone size: few; V gene: TRBV6-2/TRBV6-3; J gene: TRBJ2-7; D gene: -; CDR3 protein: CASSYSGGVYEQYF; CDR3 DNA: TGTGCCAGCAGTTACTCGGGGGGTGTCTACGAGCAGTACTTC
clone size: -; V gene: TRBV7-8; J gene: TRBJ1-3; D gene: -; CDR3 protein: CASGAMLGASGNTIYF; CDR3 DNA: TGTGCCAGCGGTGCCATGTTGGGGGCCTCTGGAAACACCATATATTTT
clone size: -; V gene: TRBV7-9; J gene: TRBJ1-4; D gene: -; CDR3 protein: CASSSLELFF; CDR3 DNA: TGTGCCAGCAGCTCCCTAGAACTGTTTTTT
clone size: -; V gene: TRBV24-1; J gene: TRBJ1-3; D gene: -; CDR3 protein: CATSESSSGNTIYF; CDR3 DNA: TGTGCCACCAGTGAGAGTTCCTCTGGAAACACCATATATTTT
clone size: -; V gene: TRBV7-3; J gene: TRBJ2-3; D gene: TRBD2; CDR3 protein: CASSSASGGENTQYF; CDR3 DNA: TGTGCCAGCAGCTCGGCTAGCGGGGGGGAAAATACGCAGTATTTT
clone size: -; V gene: TRBV5-1; J gene: TRBJ1-2; D gene: TRBD1; CDR3 protein: CASFLPGQRGGYTF; CDR3 DNA: TGCGCCAGCTTTCTCCCGGGACAGAGAGGGGGCTACACCTTC
clone size: once; V gene: TRBV5-8; J gene: TRBJ2-7; D gene: TRBD2; CDR3 protein: CASSLAGWEQYF; CDR3 DNA: TGTGCCAGCAGCCTAGCGGGGTGGGAGCAGTACTTC
clone size: -; V gene: TRBV9; J gene: TRBJ2-3; D gene: -; CDR3 protein: CASSGDWITDTQYF; CDR3 DNA: TGTGCCAGCAGCGGGGACTGGATAACAGATACGCAGTATTTT
clone size: -; V gene: TRBV5-1; J gene: TRBJ2-1; D gene: -; CDR3 protein: CASRGQSSYNEQFF; CDR3 DNA: TGCGCCAGCAGAGGACAGAGCTCCTACAATGAGCAGTTCTTC
clone size: -; V gene: TRBV29-1; J gene: TRBJ1-2; D gene: -; CDR3 protein: CSAPGALGYTF; CDR3 DNA: TGCAGCGCCCCGGGAGCCCTCGGCTACACCTTC
clone size: -; V gene: TRBV5-1; J gene: TRBJ1-2; D gene: TRBD1; CDR3 protein: CASSDGTAEAAFNGYTF; CDR3 DNA: TGCGCCAGCAGCGACGGGACAGCAGAAGCAGCTTTTAATGGCTACACCTTC
clone size: once; V gene: TRBV7-9; J gene: TRBJ1-4; D gene: -; CDR3 protein: CASSSKGQINEKLFF; CDR3 DNA: TGTGCCAGCAGCTCAAAAGGACAGATTAATGAAAAACTGTTTTTT
clone size: -; V gene: TRBV4-3; J gene: TRBJ1-2; D gene: TRBD1; CDR3 protein: CASSLFGQASPWGYTF; CDR3 DNA: TGCGCCAGCAGCCTATTCGGACAGGCTTCTCCGTGGGGCTACACCTTC
clone size: -; V gene: TRBV5-4; J gene: TRBJ2-1; D gene: -; CDR3 protein: CASSFIEYNEQFF; CDR3 DNA: TGTGCCAGCAGCTTCATAGAGTACAATGAGCAGTTCTTC
clone size: -; V gene: TRBV9; J gene: TRBJ2-3; D gene: TRBD2; CDR3 protein: CASSPRTSGGPQYF; CDR3 DNA: TGTGCCAGCAGCCCCAGGACTAGCGGGGGGCCGCAGTATTTT
clone size: -; V gene: TRBV4-2; J gene: TRBJ2-1; D gene: -; CDR3 protein: CASSAPQGRKFF; CDR3 DNA: TGTGCCAGCAGCGCCCCGCAGGGCCGGAAGTTCTTC
clone size: -; V gene: TRBV5-1; J gene: TRBJ2-3; D gene: TRBD2; CDR3 protein: CASSLEGRAPDTQYF; CDR3 DNA: TGCGCCAGCAGCTTGGAAGGGAGGGCCCCAGATACGCAGTATTTT
clone size: -; V gene: TRBV30; J gene: TRBJ1-3; D gene: TRBD1; CDR3 protein: CAWSSDRAAGNTIYF; CDR3 DNA: TGTGCCTGGAGTTCGGACAGGGCCGCCGGAAACACCATATATTTT
clone size: -; V gene: TRBV18; J gene: TRBJ2-5; D gene: -; CDR3 protein: CASSLEQGGGQETQYF; CDR3 DNA: TGTGCCAGCTCACTTGAACAGGGAGGGGGCCAAGAGACCCAGTACTTC
clone size: once; V gene: TRBV7-9; J gene: TRBJ2-1; D gene: TRBD2; CDR3 protein: CASSLARASGGNEQFF; CDR3 DNA: TGTGCCAGCAGCTTAGCTAGGGCTAGCGGGGGGAATGAGCAGTTCTTC
clone size: once; V gene: TRBV7-6; J gene: TRBJ2-1; D gene: -; CDR3 protein: CASSSARDSSSYNEQFF; CDR3 DNA: TGTGCCAGCAGCAGTGCCCGGGACTCAAGCTCCTACAATGAGCAGTTCTTC
clone size: -; V gene: TRBV28; J gene: TRBJ2-3; D gene: -; CDR3 protein: CASSFSRGSLSRDTQYF; CDR3 DNA: TGTGCCAGCAGTTTCTCTCGGGGGAGCCTCTCAAGGGATACGCAGTATTTT